The source of this T cell receptor beta chain is a study of identical twins. V was clipped by 5 bases and J by 5 bases, with 13 bases between them. The CDR3 covers 13 residues. Whole-study results and caveats: Twin sharing of out-of-frame TCR alpha was underestimated by models in monozygotic pairs.

TCRdb used MiXCR to reprocess the 5' RACE reads, holding one entry per CDR3 protein. The sample carries fewer than 900,000 distinct CDR3 sequences, over 15% recorded once. There are a few counts of this clonotype. Its antigen is not identified. These data were also reused for a study on T cells expressing NK-cell markers.

This receptor was obtained from a young woman in good health. The gene calls are TRBV12-3 or TRBV12-4 and TRBJ2-7; the D gene is possibly TRBD1 (6 bases). Input material: PBMCs. The CDR3 coding sequence is TGTGCCAGCAGTCAACAGGGAAGGGACGAGCAGTACTTC. Translating it yields CASSQQGRDEQYF.